What follows is one T cell receptor beta chain and its context. The method was immunoSEQ multiplex PCR; TCRdb's version includes in-frame clones alone and lacks a portion of them. Among 300,000 to 450,000 clones listed, roughly 81% were seen once. From germline, CDR1 is LNHDA and CDR2 SQIVND (reference sequence). The CDR3 spans 15 residues. J lost 7 bases, V lost 7 bases, and 11 bases had no gene match. Specified treatment: around 19 received Ad26.COV2.S at low or high dose, single or two shots; 5 received placebo; per-sample allocation not given. It was on day 63 after the first vaccine or placebo injection that samples were taken. It was Wuhan-strain SARS-CoV-2 spike that the Ad26 vaccine vector expressed. The data were taken from a study of Ad26.COV2.S vaccination and SARS-CoV-2 variants.

This sequence joins TRBV19 and TRBJ1-5; 9 bases are shared with TRBD1. The source was peripheral blood, collected in a trial of Ad26.COV2.S vaccine versus placebo. The sequence derives from a person aged 18-65 years who received the Ad26.COV2.S COVID-19 vaccine or a placebo. The CDR3 reads CASNDRDRVSQPQHF. CDR3 sequence (DNA): TGTGCCAGTAATGACCGGGACAGGGTCAGCCAGCCCCAGCATTTT. Using reference TRBV19 and TRBJ1-5 for the parts outside the CDR3, the full variable domain is DGGITQSPKYLFRKEGQNVTLSCEQNLNHDAMYWYRQDPGQGLRLIYYSQIVNDFQKGDIAEGYSVSREKKESFPLTVTSAQKNPTAFYLCASNDRDRVSQPQHFGDGTRLSIL.